This T cell receptor (beta chain) was observed in a study of T-cell memory formation after mild COVID-19. About the study: Largely donor-specific TCR clusters were found.

In TCRdb, the 5' RACE reads were re-called with MiXCR into one record per CDR3 protein. The repertoire holds some 320,000 distinct CDR3 sequences, with around a sixth as singletons. The V segment lost 4 bases and the J segment 4 bases; nucleotides outside the gene matches: 19. The CDR3 extends over 19 amino acids. Germline V CDR1 and CDR2: SGHTA, FQGNSA. With regard to this clonotype: The antigen remains undetermined.

Findings of the study overall: Clones that shrank (day 15 to 85) were balanced CD4/CD8, whereas later expanders leaned CD4+. Contracting clones localized mainly to CM and EM when CD4+ and mainly to EMRA when CD8+.

Sequenced sample: PBMCs or a T cell subset sorted from them (not recorded which). The chain couples TRBV7-2 to TRBJ2-3; TRBD2 aligns across 8 bases. This receptor was taken from a man between 18 and 35 years old who had mild COVID-19 (a few samples of this study predate the infection). Cell type and time point are not known. The CDR3 is CASSSQHYLAGNLADTQYF. The CDR3 DNA is TGTGCCAGCAGCTCCCAGCACTACCTAGCGGGCAACCTGGCAGATACGCAGTATTTT.